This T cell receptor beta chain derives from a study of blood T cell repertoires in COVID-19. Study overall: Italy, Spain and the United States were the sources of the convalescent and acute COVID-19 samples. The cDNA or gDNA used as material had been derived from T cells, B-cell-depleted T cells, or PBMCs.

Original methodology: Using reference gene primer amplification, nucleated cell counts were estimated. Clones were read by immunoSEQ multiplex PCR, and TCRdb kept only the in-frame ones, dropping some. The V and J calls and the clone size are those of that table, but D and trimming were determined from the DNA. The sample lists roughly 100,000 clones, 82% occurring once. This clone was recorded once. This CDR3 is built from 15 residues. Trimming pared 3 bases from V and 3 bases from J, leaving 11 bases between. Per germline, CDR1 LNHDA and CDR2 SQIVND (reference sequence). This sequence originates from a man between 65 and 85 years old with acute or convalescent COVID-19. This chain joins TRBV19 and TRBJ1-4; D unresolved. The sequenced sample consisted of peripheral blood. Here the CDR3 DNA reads TGTGCCAGTAGTATTTGGAGTCCTTCTAATGAAAAACTGTTTTTT. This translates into CASSIWSPSNEKLFF.